This TCR beta chain was identified during a study of T cell changes during pregnancy in multiple sclerosis. Assay used: immunoSEQ multiplex PCR; TCRdb lists only in-frame clones, some missing. The data show approximately 44,000 clones, around 90% seen once. This CDR3 spans 13 amino acids. V dropped 6 bases and J dropped 6 bases, with 15 bases sitting between them. Germline V lookup: CDR1 SNHLY, CDR2 FYNNEI. The source is a female donor with multiple sclerosis, enrolled in a pregnancy study. The gene calls are TRBV2 and TRBJ2-7, with D possibly TRBD2 on 6 matching bases. The input for sequencing was CD4+ T cells from peripheral blood mononuclear cells, taken in the first trimester of pregnancy. CDR3 sequence reads: CASSSTTGVEQYF. CDR3 in DNA: TGTGCCAGCAGCTCCACGACGGGGGTCGAGCAGTACTTC.